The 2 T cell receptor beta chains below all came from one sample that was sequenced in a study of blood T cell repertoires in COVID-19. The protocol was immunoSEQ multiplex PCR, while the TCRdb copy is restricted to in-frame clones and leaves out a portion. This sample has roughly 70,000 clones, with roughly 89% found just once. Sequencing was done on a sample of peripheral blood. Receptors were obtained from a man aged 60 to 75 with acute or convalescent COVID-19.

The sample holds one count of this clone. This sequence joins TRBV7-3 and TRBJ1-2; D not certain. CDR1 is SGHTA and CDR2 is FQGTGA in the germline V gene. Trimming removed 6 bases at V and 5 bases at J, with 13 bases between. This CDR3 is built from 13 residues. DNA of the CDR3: TGTGCCAGCAGTTCCTACCGGGGTTATGGCTACACCTTC. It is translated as CASSSYRGYGYTF.

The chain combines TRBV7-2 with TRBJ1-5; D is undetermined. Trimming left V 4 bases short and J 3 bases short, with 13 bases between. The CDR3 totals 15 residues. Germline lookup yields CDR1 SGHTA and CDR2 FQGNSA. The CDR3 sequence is CASSYTPGSNQPQHF. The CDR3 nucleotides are TGTGCCAGCAGCTACACACCGGGATCCAATCAGCCCCAGCATTTT.